This section outlines one T cell receptor beta chain sequence together with its context. The sample comes from a study of control samples from healthy donors and cancer patients. The germline gives CDR1 SEHNR, CDR2 FQNEAQ (reference sequence). This CDR3 has 15 amino acids. Trimming pared 5 bases from V and 4 bases from J, leaving 12 bases between. Sequencing was performed with immunoSEQ multiplex PCR; in TCRdb, only in-frame clones are kept and a portion is missing. Counted here are some 120,000 clones, about nine tenths occurring once; the ten biggest clones make up over 7.5%. This clonotype was obtained from a man aged 35 to 55 in good health. The chain couples TRBV7-9 to TRBJ2-6; TRBD1 might be the D (6 bases). Material for sequencing was blood. In DNA, the CDR3 is TGTGCCAGCAGCGCCAGGGACAACGGGGCCAACGTCCTGACTTTC. Translated, it gives CASSARDNGANVLTF.